Reported below is one TCR beta chain. Libraries were prepared by immunoSEQ multiplex PCR; TCRdb keeps only in-frame clonotypes and omits some of them. The sample shows roughly 83,000 clones, about 90% of them seen only once. This record comes from a study of OX40 agonist ivuxolimab in advanced cancers. Germline CDR1 SGHAT, CDR2 FQNNGV. The CDR3 is made up of 12 amino acids. V gave up 1 base and J gave up 5 bases, with 4 bases separating them. V gene TRBV11-2 combines with J gene TRBJ2-3, with D unresolved. The receptor's source is an adult with an advanced solid tumor such as melanoma, head and neck, liver or kidney cancer. This sample comprised CD4+ or CD8+ T cells sorted from blood, obtained in a trial of the OX40 agonist ivuxolimab. The chain's CDR3 is CASSLGGDTQYF. CDR3 DNA sequence: TGTGCCAGCAGCTTAGGGGGAGATACGCAGTATTTT.